This TCR beta chain appears in the sequencing data of a study of shared clonotypes between healthy human individuals (dated by TCRdb to 2019 to 2021). For the study in its entirety: The cohort comprised a couple of women and a few men aged 18 to 49 years. For each donor, three plates each were used for CD4 naive and CD4 memory, two plates were used for CD8 naive, and one plate was used for CD8 memory. Blood TCR repertoires of four to six healthy adults were deeply sequenced to estimate repertoire size and the extent of clonotype sharing between individuals. Different laboratories and diverse techniques were used to prepare libraries and sequence TCR repertoires, to increase sequencing depth and limit assay-specific biases. Each donor's leukapheresis produced roughly between roughly 0.85 and 9.5 billion PBMCs. Study-level results and caveats: The genetic and exposure-history diversity represented was limited by the small number of donors. Estimated clonotype richness was generally larger for naive than for memory subsets. Sharing across four donors was observed for about 5% of naive CD4, around 3.5% of naive CD8, over 2% of memory CD4, and about 0.4% of memory CD8 clonotypes. Based on pairwise subsampling, the degree of clonotype sharing among donors was expected to be affected by sequencing depth. Only blood was sampled, and tissue TCR repertoires likely differ from those in blood. Even with the large sequencing depth, rarefaction of the sorted-subset datasets indicated that sequencing was incomplete. Compared with non-shared clonotypes, the clonotypes found in all four sorted-subset donors had higher generation probabilities.

Donors were healthy HIV-negative adults with no recently reported acute infections or vaccinations. Every donor was a Caucasian adult residing in Nashville, Tennessee, USA. Magnetic negative selection was used to enrich CD4+ T cells, after which naive cells were positively selected on CD45RA and the negative fraction became the memory subset. Blood was obtained by leukapheresis, after which PBMCs were separated by Ficoll-Histopaque density gradient centrifugation and cryopreserved in liquid nitrogen vapor phase. Analytical flow cytometry was used to check the purity and quantity of every magnetically sorted T cell population. From each sorted fraction, genomic DNA was isolated and quantified by UV absorbance on a Nanodrop 2000c. Note on this clone: Its antigen is not yet known. The input lacks base qualities; no much larger clone sits a single base away.

Using the deep immunoSEQ assay, TCR CDR3 regions were amplified from genomic DNA by multiplex PCR. For each cell subset, the extracted genomic DNA was distributed evenly across all wells of several immunoSEQ 96-well plates, and each plate served as one replicate. Each replicate PCR for sorted subsets received 200 ng genomic DNA, equal to tens of thousands of T cell genomes. The purified libraries were quantified using a Qubit 3.0 fluorometer, sized with a Bioanalyzer 2100, and then quantified again using the KAPA Library Quantification kit. Every immunoSEQ 96-well plate was sequenced on a separate single-read 150-cycle Illumina NextSeq 550 flow cell. The original pipeline was this. The immunoSEQ output contained only junctional sequences without quality scores, so filtering could not match that applied to full-length reads. To assign V/J genes and CDR3, sequences were annotated against IMGT germline references using PyIR, a Python wrapper for IgBLAST v1.9. Reads were removed for weak V/J assignments (E-value above 1e-6), missing CDR3, stop codons, out-of-frame junctions, or ambiguous translated residues. A V3J clonotype was defined by an identical inferred V gene, J gene, and CDR3 amino acid sequence. To compute the percentage overlap between repertoires, the number of shared unique clonotypes was divided by the size of the smaller repertoire. RTK rarefaction, the Chao1 estimator, and Recon v2.1 estimates of unobserved clonotypes were used to assess repertoire richness. OLGA was used to compute generation probabilities for all TCRbeta clonotypes that the gDNA method yielded from a few donors. Drawn from immuneACCESS, this table holds only the in-frame rearrangements with V and J called that TCRdb kept. Clones are partly lost; checked studies trace under half to an unresolved V gene and leave the rest unexplained. V, J and clone size reflect that table, while D and trimming were determined from the DNA. The sample table lists about 360,000 clones, around four fifths of them with a count of one. The top ten clonotypes cover roughly a tenth of the sample.

From the germline V gene, CDR1 is MGHDK and CDR2 is SYGVNS. From the cysteine through the phenylalanine, the CDR3 covers 13 amino acids. Only the CDR3 part of the read is kept: 39 bases, read in frame from the first base. The germline ends are 15 bases apart after V is trimmed by 3 bases and J by 10 bases. This sequence uses TRBV25-1 and TRBJ1-2; a tentative D call is TRBD1 (5 bases match). The specimen was memory CD4+ T cells sorted from blood. Sample cell subset or site, as interpreted from the label and publication: CD45RA-negative fraction. The sequence derives from a man aged 30 to 45 in good health. CDR3 protein: CASSDRVGAPYTF. The DNA sequence is as follows: TGTGCCAGCAGTGACAGGGTAGGGGCTCCCTACACCTTC.